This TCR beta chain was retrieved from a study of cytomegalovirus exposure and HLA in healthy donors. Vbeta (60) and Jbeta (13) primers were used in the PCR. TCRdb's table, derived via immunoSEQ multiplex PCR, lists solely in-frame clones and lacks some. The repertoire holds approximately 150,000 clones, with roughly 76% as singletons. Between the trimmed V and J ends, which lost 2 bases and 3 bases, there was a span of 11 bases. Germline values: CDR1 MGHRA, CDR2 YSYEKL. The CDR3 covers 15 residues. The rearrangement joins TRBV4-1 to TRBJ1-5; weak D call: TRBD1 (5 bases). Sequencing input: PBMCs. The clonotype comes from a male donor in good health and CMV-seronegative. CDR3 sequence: CASSQTRDYNQPQHF. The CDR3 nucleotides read TGCGCCAGCAGCCAAACCAGGGATTACAATCAGCCCCAGCATTTT.